This T cell receptor beta chain was profiled in a study of cytomegalovirus exposure and HLA in healthy donors. Study conclusions and caveats: Further analysis, carried out later, found HLA-associated TCR beta chains more clonally expanded than equally common other chains.

This CDR3 region has 17 residues. Trimming pared 2 bases from V and 0 bases from J, leaving 11 bases between. Germline lookup yields CDR1 LGHNA and CDR2 YSLEER. The PCR was carried out with 60 Vbeta primers and 13 Jbeta primers. Clones were sequenced by immunoSEQ multiplex PCR, and TCRdb holds only the in-frame ones, with some missing. The table shows about 96,000 clones, with around 79% occurring only once. This clone showed up just a few times. The antigen remains unidentified. The sequencing sample was made of PBMCs. The chain uses TRBV4-3 and TRBJ2-6; TRBD1 is a possible D gene (6 bases). The TCR comes from a female donor in good health and CMV-seropositive. As DNA, the CDR3 is TGCGCCAGCAGCCAAAGGGACACTTTCTCTGGGGCCAACGTCCTGACTTTC. This encodes CASSQRDTFSGANVLTF.